This T cell receptor (beta chain) was obtained from a study of tumor and adjacent non-tumor tissue in lung cancer (dated by TCRdb to the late 2010s). Study-wide context: Patients with adenocarcinoma (around 13), squamous cell carcinoma (2) and small cell lung cancer (1) were included in the cohort. The 15 or so patients were aged about 31 to 85 years, included about ten men and 5 women, and had TNM stage I to III disease. TCRbeta CDR3 sequencing was performed on a few dozen paired specimens, with one tumor sample and one normal lung sample collected per patient. Bulk TCRbeta repertoires were compared between lung tumor tissue and matched distant non-tumor lung tissue obtained from around 16 lung cancer patients. Sequencing generated a total of about 130,000,000 productive TCRbeta reads, averaging about 4.17 million reads per sample.

V and J are trimmed by 6 bases and 6 bases, and the gene matches miss 10 bases of the junction. The CDR3 sequence holds 14 residues, the cysteine and phenylalanine included. Of all the DNA, just the CDR3 is kept, 42 bases in frame from base 1. As encoded in the germline V gene (reference sequence), CDR1 is SEHNR while CDR2 is FQNEAQ. A remark on this clonotype: Its antigen is unknown. Base qualities were left out, and no much larger clone turns up one base away.

Receptor libraries were prepared by multiplex PCR. Sequencing used an Illumina HiSeq 2500. TCRbeta libraries were constructed through three rounds of nested PCR with primers (Table S4) according to protocols adapted from ARM-PCR. Before sequencing, PCR products of 200-500 bp were excised from the gel and purified with the QIAquick gel extraction kit. The study's processing was this. Trimmomatic was used to clean the reads, FLASH merged the cleaned reads into complete CDR3 sequences, and MiTCR assigned the sequences to V(D)J germline segments. VDJtools was used to compute clonal diversity as the inverse Simpson's index. In-frame sequences lacking a premature stop codon were counted as productive reads. TCRdb passed the public sequencing reads through fastp at Q25 and MiXCR, retaining productive beta sequences. CDR3 protein duplicates are merged, each entry listing the most common genes and DNA. TCRdb assigned the V and J calls; the authors' analysis was not used. In all, the sample holds about 48,000 distinct CDR3 sequences, and roughly two thirds of those were seen once. The top ten hold approximately 30% of the sample.

Study-level results and caveats: Neither the sequencing platform nor unique molecular identifiers are mentioned in the methods. With only roughly 14 patients in the cohort, the authors noted that larger samples and more detailed clinical data are needed. Tumor tissue showed significantly higher TCR diversity (inverse Simpson) than normal lung tissue, at 431.37 vs 166.20 (P = 0.0075, Mann-Whitney U test). Peripheral blood was not sequenced, so blood TCRbeta repertoires were not examined in the lung cancer patients of the study. Significantly higher TCR diversity was found in younger patients, and higher tumor TCR diversity was associated with shorter overall and disease-free survival. A significantly larger cumulative share of the repertoire was made up by the top 100 clones in normal lung than in tumor tissue.

RNA was isolated from bulk, unsorted tissue, and RNA quality was assessed with a NanoDrop ND-1000 and an Agilent 2100. For the normal lung samples, distant non-tumor tissue was collected more than 3 cm away from the tumor edge. The donors were newly diagnosed lung cancer patients admitted for thoracic surgery in China from August to November 2014 who had not received prior chemotherapy. Patients who had received previous radiotherapy or chemotherapy, or who had another concurrent cancer, were excluded from the study. Surgical tissue pieces of 1-2 cm3 were preserved in RNAlater solution and were kept at -80 degrees C until use.

Material for sequencing was distant non-tumor lung tissue. The chain links TRBV7-9 with TRBJ1-2; the central 7 bases match TRBD1. This receptor was taken from a woman in her 70s with non-small cell lung cancer. The CDR3 is CASRGDRERDGYTF. The bases read TGTGCCAGCAGGGGGGACAGAGAAAGAGATGGCTACACCTTC.